These 21 T cell receptor beta chains originate from one sample sequenced in a study of T-cell reconstitution after alpha-beta-depleted transplantation in children. Molecular barcoding with unique molecular identifiers was used for the TCRbeta library. TCRdb reprocessed the PCR reads with MiXCR, giving one entry per CDR3 protein. The sample carries around 450,000 distinct CDR3 sequences, 10% to 13% recorded once. Sample: PBMCs, taken before TCRalphabeta/CD19-depleted stem cell transplant. These receptors were obtained from a child aged 2 to 15 with inherited bone marrow failure, due to receive a stem cell transplant.

The sample holds many counts of this clonotype. V gene TRBV5-6 combines with J gene TRBJ2-5, with TRBD1 as a possible D gene (5 bases). V was shortened by 2 bases and J by 0 bases, with 14 bases between the two germline ends. The CDR3 consists of 16 residues. CDR1 SGHDT and CDR2 YYEEEE come from the germline V gene. CDR3: CASSFPPDINQETQYF. In DNA, the CDR3 is TGTGCCAGCAGCTTTCCCCCGGACATTAACCAAGAGACCCAGTACTTC.

This clonotype was recorded many times. This chain connects TRBV21-1 to TRBJ1-1. TRBV21-1 is assigned pseudogene status. The CDR3 has 12 residues. DNA of the CDR3: TGTGCCAGCATACGAGGTAGGACGGAAGCTTTCTTT. The encoded protein is CASIRGRTEAFF.

The rearrangement links TRBV29-1 to TRBJ2-1; the match to TRBD1 covers 9 bases. Germline trimming cut 0 bases from V and 6 bases from J; bases unmatched to any gene: 6. CDR1 and CDR2 from the germline V gene are SQVTM and ANQGSEA. The CDR3 has 15 residues. The CDR3: CSVEDGTGRGNEQFF. CDR3 bases: TGCAGCGTTGAAGACGGGACAGGGAGAGGCAATGAGCAGTTCTTC.

This clonotype was detected many times. This chain connects TRBV25-1 to TRBJ2-5; TRBD2 matches 7 bases. The germline gives CDR1 MGHDK, CDR2 SYGVNS. Trimming at V came to 0 bases and at J to 0 bases, leaving 7 bases not matched to a gene. This CDR3 contains 17 residues. DNA for the CDR3: TGTGCCAGCAGTGAATATTTAGCTAGCGGACACCAAGAGACCCAGTACTTC. This gives the protein CASSEYLASGHQETQYF.

This clonotype has a count of ten or more. CDR3 region: CASSPGTESGYTF. The CDR3 DNA reads TGTGCCAGCTCACCTGGGACAGAATCTGGCTACACCTTC. The chain couples TRBV18 to TRBJ1-2; 7 bases line up with TRBD1. J gave up 7 bases and V 3 bases, and 5 bases lay outside the gene matches. The CDR3 spans 13 residues. CDR1 is KGHSH, CDR2 LQKENI, per germline. The whole variable domain, remainder taken from reference TRBV18 and TRBJ1-2, is NAGVMQNPRHLVRRRGQEARLRCSPMKGHSHVYWYRQLPEEGLKFMVYLQKENIIDESGMPKERFSAEFPKEGPSILRIQQVVRGDSAAYFCASSPGTESGYTFGSGTRLTVV.

In its sample, this clonotype was seen many times. This chain connects TRBV7-9 to TRBJ1-2; a weak D match, TRBD1 (5 bases). The CDR3 runs 13 residues. Germline lookup yields CDR1 SEHNR and CDR2 FQNEAQ (reference sequence). The V end lost 6 bases, the J end lost 8 bases, and 16 bases lay between the germline ends. This chain's CDR3 is CASRNRQGSGYTF. The DNA for the CDR3 is TGTGCCAGCAGAAATCGCCAGGGTAGCGGCTACACCTTC.

In its sample, this clonotype was seen many times. The chain employs TRBV5-1 and TRBJ1-2, with 10 bases aligning to TRBD1. The germline gives CDR1 SGHRS, CDR2 YFSETQ. V gave up 4 bases and J gave up 7 bases; unmatched junction bases: 7. The CDR3 is 14 residues long. The CDR3 loop reads CASSTRTGGSGYTF. The CDR3 DNA reads as TGCGCCAGCAGCACCCGGACAGGGGGAAGTGGCTACACCTTC. The whole variable domain, remainder taken from reference TRBV5-1 and TRBJ1-2, is KAGVTQTPRYLIKTRGQQVTLSCSPISGHRSVSWYQQTPGQGLQFLFEYFSETQRNKGNFPGRFSGRQFSNSRSEMNVSTLELGDSALYLCASSTRTGGSGYTFGSGTRLTVV.

J is TRBJ2-7 and V is TRBV5-1; possible D gene TRBD1, 5 bases. There are 14 residues in the CDR3. The germline V and J ends were trimmed by 1 base and 4 bases, with 12 bases remaining between them. Per the germline V gene, CDR1 is SGHRS and CDR2 is YFSETQ. CDR3 residues: CASSLTGFPYEQYF. The CDR3 nucleotides are TGCGCCAGCAGCTTGACAGGTTTTCCTTACGAGCAGTACTTC.

This clonotype appeared a few times. This chain uses TRBV29-1 with TRBJ2-1; D remains unclear. CDR1 SQVTM and CDR2 ANQGSEA come from the germline V gene. V lost 5 bases and J 0 bases, leaving 11 bases between the germline ends. The CDR3 totals 14 residues. Written as DNA, the CDR3 is TGCAGCGTTCTTGACCCGCGCTCCTACAATGAGCAGTTCTTC. Its protein product is CSVLDPRSYNEQFF.

This clonotype has a count of ten or more. This chain links TRBV4-3 with TRBJ2-2; unclear D gene. Germline CDR1 is LGHNA and CDR2 is YSLEER. This CDR3 has 16 amino acids. Trimming removed 5 bases from V and 2 bases from J, with 15 bases in between. The CDR3 spells CASSNSYSSNTGELFF. The DNA of the CDR3 is TGCGCCAGCAGCAACTCATACAGCTCCAACACCGGGGAGCTGTTTTTT.

This clonotype was recorded many times. The rearrangement links TRBV28 to TRBJ1-6; weak D call: TRBD1 (5 bases). The CDR3 spans 14 residues. Trimming shortened V by 7 bases and J by 7 bases, and 14 bases separated the two germline ends. The germline V gene has CDR1 MDHEN and CDR2 SYDVKM. CDR3: CASTRAGTNSPLHF. DNA of the CDR3: TGTGCCAGCACAAGGGCAGGGACGAATTCACCCCTCCACTTT.

Comment on this clonotype: It may be a read error: a sequence one base away is much more abundant. CDR3 in DNA: TGCAGTGCTAGAGATTTGGACGACGACGCTTTCTTT. Its translation: CSARDLDDDAFF. V and J are TRBV20-1 and TRBJ1-1; D ambiguous. CDR3 size: 12 residues. Germline assignment: CDR1 DFQATT and CDR2 SNEGSKA (reference sequence). V shed 0 bases and J shed 11 bases, with 13 bases lying between them.

The chain combines TRBV9 with TRBJ1-6; D is undetermined. Germline V CDR1 and CDR2: SGDLS, YYNGEE. The CDR3 has 12 residues. Between the trimmed V and J ends, which lost 3 bases and 9 bases, there was a span of 7 bases. This CDR3 is CASSAGISPLHF. The CDR3 region has the DNA TGTGCCAGCAGCGCCGGGATTTCACCCCTCCACTTT. The full variable domain, completed using reference TRBV9 and TRBJ1-6, is DSGVTQTPKHLITATGQRVTLRCSPRSGDLSVYWYQQSLDQGLQFLIQYYNGEERAKGNILERFSAQQFPDLHSELNLSSLELGDSALYFCASSAGISPLHFGNGTRLTVT.

The V and J genes are TRBV29-1 and TRBJ2-7; perhaps TRBD1 as D (6 bases). The V and J ends lost 4 bases and 6 bases respectively, with 13 bases between them. The CDR3 covers 12 residues. Germline CDR1 SQVTM, CDR2 ANQGSEA. DNA for the CDR3: TGCAGCGTTGCCGATGGACAGCGCGAGCAGTACTTC. Residues: CSVADGQREQYF.

This clonotype was observed at least ten times. V is TRBV20-1 and J is TRBJ1-2, with D unclear. This CDR3 has 12 amino acids. With 6 bases removed from V and 2 bases from J, the gap between germline ends came to 10 bases. Germline CDR1 is DFQATT and CDR2 is SNEGSKA (reference sequence). The DNA for the CDR3 is TGCAGTGCCTCGGTACAGAACTATGGCTACACCTTC. Translated, it gives CSASVQNYGYTF.

At least ten counts were recorded for this clonotype. The chain's CDR3 is CASSYRGRGLEPQHF. CDR3 coding DNA: TGTGCCAGCAGTTACAGGGGGCGCGGGCTTGAGCCCCAGCATTTT. J is TRBJ1-5 and V is TRBV28, with 9 bases identical to TRBD1. J gave up 8 bases and V 4 bases, and 9 bases lay outside the gene matches. Looked up from germline, CDR1 is MDHEN and CDR2 is SYDVKM. This CDR3 comprises 15 residues.

The V and J genes are TRBV6-5 and TRBJ2-7; D unclear. This CDR3 contains 11 residues. CDR1 is MNHEY, CDR2 SVGAGI, per germline. V lost 10 bases to trimming and J lost 6 bases, with 13 bases between them. CDR3 protein: CATDNGGEQYF. CDR3 in DNA: TGTGCCACCGACAACGGCGGCGAGCAGTACTTC.

This clonotype was seen repeatedly, ten times or more. This chain connects TRBV29-1 to TRBJ2-3, with 11 bases aligning to TRBD2. The CDR3 contains 14 residues. Per germline, CDR1 SQVTM and CDR2 ANQGSEA. V shed 4 bases, J shed 1 base, and the junction held 1 base outside the gene matches. CDR3 DNA sequence: TGCAGCGTTGGTAGCGGGAGGGGCACAGATACGCAGTATTTT. Translating gives CSVGSGRGTDTQYF.

This clonotype came up many times. The J gene is TRBJ2-7, the V gene TRBV19, with a tentative D call TRBD2 (5 bases). Looked up from germline, CDR1 is LNHDA and CDR2 is SQIVND (reference sequence). V was cut by 10 bases and J by 5 bases, with 12 bases left in between. The CDR3 sequence is 11 residues long. CDR3 amino acids: CATAGGDEQYF. The CDR3 nucleotides are TGTGCCACCGCGGGTGGGGACGAGCAGTACTTC.

The V call is TRBV6-5, the J call TRBJ1-4; weak D call: TRBD1 (5 bases). The CDR3 runs 15 residues. Per the germline V gene, CDR1 is MNHEY and CDR2 is SVGAGI. The ends were cut back, 3 bases at V and 0 bases at J, with 8 bases in the middle. The CDR3: CASSYRGATNEKLFF. CDR3 nucleotides: TGTGCCAGCAGTTATCGGGGGGCAACTAATGAAAAACTGTTTTTT.

This clonotype was recorded at least ten times. This chain uses TRBV7-8 with TRBJ2-7; tentatively, D is TRBD2 (6 bases). The CDR3 loop spans 13 amino acids. V was pared by 2 bases and J by 3 bases, with 8 bases between. Per germline, CDR1 SGHVS and CDR2 FQNEAQ. CDR3 residues: CASSLQGGYEQYF. The DNA for the CDR3 is TGTGCCAGCAGCTTACAGGGAGGCTACGAGCAGTACTTC.